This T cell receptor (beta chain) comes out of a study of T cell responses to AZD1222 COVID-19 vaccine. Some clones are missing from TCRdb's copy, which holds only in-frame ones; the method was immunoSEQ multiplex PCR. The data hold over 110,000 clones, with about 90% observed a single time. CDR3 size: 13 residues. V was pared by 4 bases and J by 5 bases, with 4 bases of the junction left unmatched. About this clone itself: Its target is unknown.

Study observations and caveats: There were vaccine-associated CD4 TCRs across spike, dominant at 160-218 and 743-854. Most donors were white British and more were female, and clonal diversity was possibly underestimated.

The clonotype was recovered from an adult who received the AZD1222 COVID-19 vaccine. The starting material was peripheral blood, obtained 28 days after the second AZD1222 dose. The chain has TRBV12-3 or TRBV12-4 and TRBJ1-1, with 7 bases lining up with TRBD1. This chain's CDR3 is CASSSQGGTEAFF. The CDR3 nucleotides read TGTGCCAGCAGTTCCCAGGGGGGGACTGAAGCTTTCTTT.